This is a list of T cell receptor beta chains from one sample in a study of response to subunit inactivated influenza vaccine. TCRdb independently ran MiXCR on the RT-PCR reads; one entry per CDR3 protein. The sample contains roughly 780,000 distinct CDR3 sequences, roughly 18% of which appear only once. The sequencing used PBMCs from blood, collected 5 days after vaccination. These receptors were taken from a man aged 50 to 59 who received an inactivated influenza vaccine. The CDR3 runs from the conserved cysteine through the conserved F or W. The D gene is left open where the match is weak. Size values are once, few and many counts, or a class for expanded clones, and some rows have none.

V gene: TRBV29-1; clone size: .; J gene: TRBJ2-1; D gene: .; CDR3 protein: CSVEFGGNFNEQFF; CDR3 DNA: TGCAGCGTTGAGTTTGGCGGCAACTTCAATGAGCAGTTCTTC
V gene: TRBV4-3; clone size: .; J gene: TRBJ2-1; D gene: .; CDR3 protein: CASSQVETRNEQFF; CDR3 DNA: TGCGCCAGCAGCCAAGTGGAGACTAGGAATGAGCAGTTCTTC
V gene: TRBV9; clone size: .; J gene: TRBJ2-3; D gene: .; CDR3 protein: CASSVAHRQGGDTQYF; CDR3 DNA: TGTGCCAGCAGCGTAGCTCATCGGCAGGGCGGGGATACGCAGTATTTT
V gene: TRBV5-1; clone size: .; J gene: TRBJ1-3; D gene: .; CDR3 protein: CASSLAGNGNTIYF; CDR3 DNA: TGCGCCAGCAGCTTGGCGGGGAACGGAAACACCATATATTTT
V gene: TRBV7-2; clone size: few; J gene: TRBJ2-5; D gene: .; CDR3 protein: CASSLVAGQYQETQYF; CDR3 DNA: TGTGCCAGCAGCCTCGTAGCGGGACAGTACCAAGAGACCCAGTACTTC
V gene: TRBV7-2; clone size: .; J gene: TRBJ2-7; D gene: .; CDR3 protein: CASSTGVGGTYEQYF; CDR3 DNA: TGTGCCAGCAGCACCGGGGTAGGGGGGACCTACGAGCAGTACTTC
V gene: TRBV11-2; clone size: .; J gene: TRBJ2-5; D gene: TRBD1; CDR3 protein: CASSPRQGLQETQYF; CDR3 DNA: TGTGCCAGCAGCCCCCGACAGGGTCTTCAGGAGACCCAGTACTTC
V gene: TRBV4-2; clone size: few; J gene: TRBJ2-1; D gene: .; CDR3 protein: CASSQLSGVSNNEQFF; CDR3 DNA: TGTGCCAGCAGCCAATTATCGGGAGTTAGTAACAATGAGCAGTTCTTC
V gene: TRBV9; clone size: .; J gene: TRBJ2-7; D gene: TRBD2; CDR3 protein: CASSVAPAVAGPLGEQYF; CDR3 DNA: TGTGCCAGCAGCGTAGCCCCGGCGGTAGCGGGACCTTTGGGGGAGCAGTACTTC
V gene: TRBV27; clone size: few; J gene: TRBJ2-1; D gene: .; CDR3 protein: CASSFPGGFQQFF; CDR3 DNA: TGTGCCAGCAGTTTCCCCGGTGGATTCCAACAGTTCTTC
V gene: TRBV29-1; clone size: .; J gene: TRBJ2-2; D gene: .; CDR3 protein: CSVVPIVTGELFF; CDR3 DNA: TGCAGCGTTGTGCCCATCGTCACCGGGGAGCTGTTTTTT
V gene: TRBV12-3/TRBV12-4; clone size: .; J gene: TRBJ2-2; D gene: TRBD2; CDR3 protein: CASRLTSGGRRTGELFF; CDR3 DNA: TGTGCCAGCAGGCTGACTAGCGGGGGGCGTCGAACCGGGGAGCTGTTTTTT
V gene: TRBV20-1; clone size: .; J gene: TRBJ2-2; D gene: TRBD2; CDR3 protein: CSASGTSGTGELFF; CDR3 DNA: TGCAGTGCATCCGGGACTAGCGGTACCGGGGAGCTGTTTTTT
V gene: TRBV6-5; clone size: .; J gene: TRBJ2-2; D gene: .; CDR3 protein: CASSWGTANTGELFF; CDR3 DNA: TGTGCCAGCAGTTGGGGGACGGCGAACACCGGGGAGCTGTTTTTT
V gene: TRBV5-1; clone size: .; J gene: TRBJ2-2; D gene: .; CDR3 protein: CASKHGSNTGELFF; CDR3 DNA: TGCGCCAGCAAGCACGGAAGCAACACCGGGGAGCTGTTTTTT
V gene: TRBV10-3; clone size: many; J gene: TRBJ2-3; D gene: .; CDR3 protein: CATRETSTDTQYF; CDR3 DNA: TGTGCCACGCGTGAGACTAGCACAGATACGCAGTATTTT
V gene: TRBV28; clone size: few; J gene: TRBJ2-7; D gene: .; CDR3 protein: CASSPLTSYEQYF; CDR3 DNA: TGTGCCAGCAGTCCCTTGACTTCCTACGAGCAGTACTTC
V gene: TRBV5-1; clone size: many; J gene: TRBJ2-7; D gene: TRBD1; CDR3 protein: CASSPGTGPYEQYF; CDR3 DNA: TGCGCCAGCAGCCCCGGGACAGGGCCCTACGAGCAGTACTTC
V gene: TRBV20-1; clone size: few; J gene: TRBJ2-3; D gene: .; CDR3 protein: CSVARDTQYF; CDR3 DNA: TGCAGTGTTGCGCGGGATACGCAGTATTTT
V gene: TRBV9; clone size: few; J gene: TRBJ2-7; D gene: TRBD2; CDR3 protein: CASSVAAGLAGGPEQYF; CDR3 DNA: TGTGCCAGCAGCGTAGCTGCGGGACTAGCGGGAGGGCCCGAGCAGTACTTC
V gene: TRBV6-1; clone size: few; J gene: TRBJ2-3; D gene: TRBD2; CDR3 protein: CASRRAGGDTQYF; CDR3 DNA: TGTGCCAGCAGGCGTGCGGGGGGAGATACGCAGTATTTT
V gene: TRBV4-3; clone size: .; J gene: TRBJ2-7; D gene: TRBD1; CDR3 protein: CASSQETLDRVSYEQYF; CDR3 DNA: TGCGCCAGCAGCCAAGAGACTCTTGACAGGGTCTCCTACGAGCAGTACTTC
V gene: TRBV12-3/TRBV12-4; clone size: many; J gene: TRBJ1-6; D gene: TRBD1; CDR3 protein: CASSLGDRGTPLHF; CDR3 DNA: TGTGCCAGCAGTTTGGGGGACAGGGGGACACCCCTCCACTTT
V gene: TRBV6-5; clone size: few; J gene: TRBJ1-5; D gene: TRBD1; CDR3 protein: CASSYSLDRVQPQHF; CDR3 DNA: TGTGCCAGCAGTTACTCCCTCGACAGGGTCCAGCCCCAGCATTTT
V gene: TRBV7-2; clone size: .; J gene: TRBJ2-2; D gene: .; CDR3 protein: CASSRQLFTGELFF; CDR3 DNA: TGTGCCAGCAGCCGGCAACTGTTCACCGGGGAGCTGTTTTTT
V gene: TRBV7-2; clone size: few; J gene: TRBJ2-2; D gene: .; CDR3 protein: CASSLTGTRIGTGELFF; CDR3 DNA: TGTGCCAGCAGCTTAACAGGGACAAGGATTGGGACCGGGGAGCTGTTTTTT
V gene: TRBV6-2/TRBV6-3; clone size: .; J gene: TRBJ1-2; D gene: .; CDR3 protein: CASSYPQTVPYGYTF; CDR3 DNA: TGTGCCAGCAGTTACCCTCAGACAGTCCCCTATGGCTACACCTTC
V gene: TRBV12-3/TRBV12-4; clone size: .; J gene: TRBJ2-3; D gene: TRBD1; CDR3 protein: CASSSYGTAQGDTQYF; CDR3 DNA: TGTGCCAGCAGTTCGTACGGGACAGCTCAGGGGGATACGCAGTATTTT
V gene: TRBV29-1; clone size: few; J gene: TRBJ2-3; D gene: .; CDR3 protein: CSVDVATDTQYF; CDR3 DNA: TGCAGCGTTGATGTCGCAACAGATACGCAGTATTTT
V gene: TRBV12-3/TRBV12-4; clone size: .; J gene: TRBJ2-1; D gene: TRBD1; CDR3 protein: CASSITGGWGFEQFF; CDR3 DNA: TGTGCCAGCAGTATAACAGGGGGTTGGGGATTCGAGCAGTTCTTC
V gene: TRBV20-1; clone size: few; J gene: TRBJ2-2; D gene: TRBD1; CDR3 protein: CSAQAQGRNGELFF; CDR3 DNA: TGCAGTGCCCAGGCACAGGGGCGGAACGGGGAGCTGTTTTTT